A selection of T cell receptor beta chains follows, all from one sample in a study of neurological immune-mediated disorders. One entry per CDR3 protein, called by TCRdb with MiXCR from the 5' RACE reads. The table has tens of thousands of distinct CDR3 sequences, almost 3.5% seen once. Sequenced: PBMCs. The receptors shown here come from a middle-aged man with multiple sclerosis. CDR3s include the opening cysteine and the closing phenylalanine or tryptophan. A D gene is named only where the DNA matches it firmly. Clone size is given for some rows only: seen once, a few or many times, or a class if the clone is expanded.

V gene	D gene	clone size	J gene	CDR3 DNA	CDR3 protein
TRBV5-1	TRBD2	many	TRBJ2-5	TGCGCCAGCAGCTTAGGGAGTCTGACTAGCCCAGAAGAGACCCAGTACTTC	CASSLGSLTSPEETQYF
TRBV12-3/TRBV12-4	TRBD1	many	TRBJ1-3	TGTGCCAGCAGTCTGTCCGACAGGGGGCGAACCATATATTTT	CASSLSDRGRTIYF
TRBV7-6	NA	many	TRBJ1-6	TGTGCCAGCAGCGAGGACGGATATTCACCCCTCCACTTT	CASSEDGYSPLHF
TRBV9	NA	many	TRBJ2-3	TGTGCCAGCAGCGTAGCTGGTAGCGGCCTAGATACGCAGTATTTT	CASSVAGSGLDTQYF
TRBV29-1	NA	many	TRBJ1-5	TGCAGCGTTCAAGGGGCTATCAATCAGCCCCAGCATTTT	CSVQGAINQPQHF
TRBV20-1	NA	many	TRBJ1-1	TGCAGTGCTAGAGATACGAGACGGGGGTACACTGAAGCTTTCTTT	CSARDTRRGYTEAFF
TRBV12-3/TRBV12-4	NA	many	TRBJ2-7	TGTGCCAGCAGTTCCTTTTACGAGCAGTACTTC	CASSSFYEQYF
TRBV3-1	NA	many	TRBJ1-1	TGTGCCAGCAGCGAGTCGGGAACTGAAGCTTTCTTT	CASSESGTEAFF
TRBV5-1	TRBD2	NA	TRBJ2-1	TGCGCCAGCAGCCCCTCACAAGGGCTAGCGGGAGGGCCTGAGCAGTTCTTC	CASSPSQGLAGGPEQFF
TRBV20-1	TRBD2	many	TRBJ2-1	TGCAGTGTCCAATCGGTGGGTAGCGGGGGTTCCTACAATGAGCAGTTCTTC	CSVQSVGSGGSYNEQFF
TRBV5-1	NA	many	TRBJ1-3	TGCGCCAGCAGCCGCGACAGGCACTCTGGAAACACCATATATTTT	CASSRDRHSGNTIYF
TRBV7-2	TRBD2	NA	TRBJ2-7	TGTGCCAGCAGCTTAGAGTGGGACTATGACGAGCAGTACTTC	CASSLEWDYDEQYF
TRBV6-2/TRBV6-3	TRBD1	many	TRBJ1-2	TGTGCCAGCAGTTCCCGGGACAGGGGGCCGACCCCCTATGGCTACACCTTC	CASSSRDRGPTPYGYTF
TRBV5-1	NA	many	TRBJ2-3	TGCGCCAGCAGCTTGGAGGCCGGAGATACGCAGTATTTT	CASSLEAGDTQYF
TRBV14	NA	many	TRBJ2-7	TGTGCCAGCAGCCCCGGCGTCTCCTACGAGCAGTACTTC	CASSPGVSYEQYF
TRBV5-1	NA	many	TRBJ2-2	TGCGCCAGCAATCGGGACGTACACACCGGGGAGCTGTTTTTT	CASNRDVHTGELFF
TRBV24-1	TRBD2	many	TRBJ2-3	TGTGCCACCAGTGATCCCACTAGCGGGGGTAGCACAGATACGCAGTATTTT	CATSDPTSGGSTDTQYF
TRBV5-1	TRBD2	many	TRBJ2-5	TGCGCCAGCACCCCTCAACTAGCGGGGGAGACCCAGTACTTC	CASTPQLAGETQYF
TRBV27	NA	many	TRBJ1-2	TGTGCCAGCAGTTTATCGTGGGGAACCGGTGCCTACACCTTC	CASSLSWGTGAYTF
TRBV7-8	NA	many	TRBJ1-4	TGTGCCAGCAGCTTACTGTGGGGGGTTCCTAATGAAAAACTGTTTTTT	CASSLLWGVPNEKLFF
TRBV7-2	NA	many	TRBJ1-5	TGTGCCAGCAGCTTAACAGATCGAGAACAGCCCCAGCATTTT	CASSLTDREQPQHF
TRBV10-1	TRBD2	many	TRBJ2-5	TGCGCCAGCAGTGGCCCAGCGGGAGTCCAAGAGACCCAGTACTTC	CASSGPAGVQETQYF
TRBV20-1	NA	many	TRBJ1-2	TGCAGTGCCAGGTCCCCTTTAGGGGGAGCCTATGGCTACACCTTC	CSARSPLGGAYGYTF
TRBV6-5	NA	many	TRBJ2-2	TGTGCCAGCAGTTACGGGGCACAGAACACCGGGGAGCTGTTTTTT	CASSYGAQNTGELFF
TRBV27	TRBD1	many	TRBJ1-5	TGTGCCAGCAAAAGAGGACAGGGGAATCAGCCCCAGCATTTT	CASKRGQGNQPQHF
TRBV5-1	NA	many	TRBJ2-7	TGCGCCAGCAGCTTGGTGGAGGGATTCAGGTTTGAGCAGTACTTC	CASSLVEGFRFEQYF
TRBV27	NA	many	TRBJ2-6	TGTGCCAGCAGTTTGGTCCCCTCTGGGGCCAACGTCCTGACTTTC	CASSLVPSGANVLTF
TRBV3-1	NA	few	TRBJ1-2	TGTGCCAGCAGCCAACCAGCAGGGAACTATGGCTACACCTTC	CASSQPAGNYGYTF
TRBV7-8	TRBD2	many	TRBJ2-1	TGTGCCAGCAGCTCGAGCGGGGGCCGCTACAATGAGCAGTTCTTC	CASSSSGGRYNEQFF
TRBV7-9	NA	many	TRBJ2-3	TGTGCCAGCCCCCCCCATGTATTAAATAGCACAGATACGCAGTATTTT	CASPPHVLNSTDTQYF
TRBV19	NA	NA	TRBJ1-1	TGTGCCAGTAATATGCCCCGGGACACCGGTGGGAACACTGAAGCTTTCTTT	CASNMPRDTGGNTEAFF
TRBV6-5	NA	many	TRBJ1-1	TGTGCCAGCAGTTACAGGGGCCCGAACACTGAAGCTTTCTTT	CASSYRGPNTEAFF
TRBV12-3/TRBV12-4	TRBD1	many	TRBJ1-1	TGTGCCAGCAGTATAACCGGGACAGGAGGGGAAGCTTTCTTT	CASSITGTGGEAFF
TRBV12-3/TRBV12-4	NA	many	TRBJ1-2	TGTGCCAGCATGGGGACCAACTATGGCTACACCTTC	CASMGTNYGYTF
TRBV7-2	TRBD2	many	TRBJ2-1	TGTGCCAGCAGCTCTTCCGGGACTAGCGGCAATGAGCAGTTCTTC	CASSSSGTSGNEQFF
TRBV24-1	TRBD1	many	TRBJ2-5	TGTGCCACCAGTGACGACAGGGTCCAAGAGACCCAGTACTTC	CATSDDRVQETQYF
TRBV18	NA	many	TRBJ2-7	TGTGCCAGCTCACCGGCTGTTTTCATGCGTGGATACGAGCAGTACTTC	CASSPAVFMRGYEQYF
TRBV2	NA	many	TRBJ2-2	TGTGCCAGCAGTCCCAGGGCCCTGGGCCTATCCGGGGAGCTGTTTTTT	CASSPRALGLSGELFF
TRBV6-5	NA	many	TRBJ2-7	TGTGCCAGCAGTTCCCTGGGGCCAGGGGCCGAGCAGTACTTC	CASSSLGPGAEQYF
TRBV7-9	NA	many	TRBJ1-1	TGTGCCAGCAGCTTAAAGAGGGATACGGGCACTGAAGCTTTCTTT	CASSLKRDTGTEAFF
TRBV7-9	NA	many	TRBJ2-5	TGTGCCAGCAGCTTTCGACAGTCCCAAGAGACCCAGTACTTC	CASSFRQSQETQYF
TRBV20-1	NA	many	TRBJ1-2	TGCAGTGCTAGGAACGGATGGGACAACCTCCTGGGTGGCTACACCTTC	CSARNGWDNLLGGYTF
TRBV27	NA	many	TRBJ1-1	TGTGCCAGCAGCGGGTCGGAATTGAACACTGAAGCTTTCTTT	CASSGSELNTEAFF
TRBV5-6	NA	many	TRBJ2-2	TGTGCCAGCAGCTTGGCTGGGCGGTTGGACACCGGGGAGCTGTTTTTT	CASSLAGRLDTGELFF
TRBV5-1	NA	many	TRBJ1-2	TGCGCCAGCAGCTTGCAGGGATCGGATGGCTACACCTTC	CASSLQGSDGYTF
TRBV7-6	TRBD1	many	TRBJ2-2	TGTGCCAGCAGCTTACAAGACAGGGCGAACACCGGGGAGCTGTTTTTT	CASSLQDRANTGELFF
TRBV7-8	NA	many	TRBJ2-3	TGTGCCAGCAGCTTCCCCAAGGGGGGGGAGAGCACAGATACGCAGTATTTT	CASSFPKGGESTDTQYF
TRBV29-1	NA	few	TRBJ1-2	TGCAGCGCCTGGGGAGGGGGGTCGCAAAGCGGCTACACCTTC	CSAWGGGSQSGYTF
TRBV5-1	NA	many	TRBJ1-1	TGCGCCAGCAGCGGCACAGGACGGCTAATGAACACTGAAGCTTTCTTT	CASSGTGRLMNTEAFF
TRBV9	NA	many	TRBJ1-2	TGTGCCAGCAGCGCCGGATCAGCCGGGCGCGAAGACTATGGCTACACCTTC	CASSAGSAGREDYGYTF
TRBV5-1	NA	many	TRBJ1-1	TGCGCCAGCAGCTTGGCCTCGGGGGGATTAACTGAAGCTTTCTTT	CASSLASGGLTEAFF